This T cell receptor (beta chain) emerged from a study of blood T cell repertoires in COVID-19. Study information: Researchers got acute and convalescent COVID-19 samples from the United States, Italy and Spain. Sources were T cells, B-cell-depleted T cells, or PBMCs; the material itself was cDNA or gDNA.

The trim removed 4 bases at V and 6 bases at J, leaving 7 bases unmatched. The germline V gene has CDR1 SGHRS and CDR2 YFSETQ. CDR3 length: 14 amino acids. Authors' processing steps: The assay estimated nucleated cells by amplifying reference gene primers. Assay used: immunoSEQ multiplex PCR; TCRdb lists only in-frame clones, some missing. V and J calls and clone size follow that table, whereas D and trimming were derived from the DNA. The sample records 150,000 to 200,000 clones, 70% to 90% being singletons. The clonotype was recovered from a man aged 35 to 55 with active or convalescent COVID-19. The chain employs TRBV5-1 and TRBJ2-7, with 10 bases fitting TRBD1. The material sequenced was peripheral blood. The CDR3 region has the DNA TGCGCCAGCAGCACGGGACAGGGGTTGGGCGAGCAGTACTTC. Amino acid sequence: CASSTGQGLGEQYF.